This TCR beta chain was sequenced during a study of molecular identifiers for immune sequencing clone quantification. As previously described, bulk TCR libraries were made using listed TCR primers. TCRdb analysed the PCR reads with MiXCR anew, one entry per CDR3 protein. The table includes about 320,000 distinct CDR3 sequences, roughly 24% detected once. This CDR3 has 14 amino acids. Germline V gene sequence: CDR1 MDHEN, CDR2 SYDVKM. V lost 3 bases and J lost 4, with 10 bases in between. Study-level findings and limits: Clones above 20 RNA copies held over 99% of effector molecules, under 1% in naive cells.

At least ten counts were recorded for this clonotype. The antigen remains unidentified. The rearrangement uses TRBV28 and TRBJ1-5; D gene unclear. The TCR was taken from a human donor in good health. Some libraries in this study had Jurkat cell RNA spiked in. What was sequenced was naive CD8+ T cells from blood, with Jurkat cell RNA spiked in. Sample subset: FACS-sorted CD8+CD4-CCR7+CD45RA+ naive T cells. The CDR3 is CASSFGRRNQPQHF. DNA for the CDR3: TGTGCCAGCAGTTTTGGGAGGAGAAATCAGCCCCAGCATTTT.